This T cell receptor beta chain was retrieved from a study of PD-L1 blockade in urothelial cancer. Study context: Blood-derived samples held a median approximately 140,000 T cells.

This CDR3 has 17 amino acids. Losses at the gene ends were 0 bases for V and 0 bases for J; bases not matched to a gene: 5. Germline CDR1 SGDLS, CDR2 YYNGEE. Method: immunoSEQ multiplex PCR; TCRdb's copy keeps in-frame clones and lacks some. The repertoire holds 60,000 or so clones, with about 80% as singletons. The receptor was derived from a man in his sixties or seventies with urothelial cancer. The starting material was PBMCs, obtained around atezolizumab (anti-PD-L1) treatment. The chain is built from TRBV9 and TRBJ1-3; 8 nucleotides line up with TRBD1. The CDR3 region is CASSVETGVFSGNTIYF. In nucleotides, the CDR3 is TGTGCCAGCAGCGTAGAGACAGGGGTGTTCTCTGGAAACACCATATATTTT.